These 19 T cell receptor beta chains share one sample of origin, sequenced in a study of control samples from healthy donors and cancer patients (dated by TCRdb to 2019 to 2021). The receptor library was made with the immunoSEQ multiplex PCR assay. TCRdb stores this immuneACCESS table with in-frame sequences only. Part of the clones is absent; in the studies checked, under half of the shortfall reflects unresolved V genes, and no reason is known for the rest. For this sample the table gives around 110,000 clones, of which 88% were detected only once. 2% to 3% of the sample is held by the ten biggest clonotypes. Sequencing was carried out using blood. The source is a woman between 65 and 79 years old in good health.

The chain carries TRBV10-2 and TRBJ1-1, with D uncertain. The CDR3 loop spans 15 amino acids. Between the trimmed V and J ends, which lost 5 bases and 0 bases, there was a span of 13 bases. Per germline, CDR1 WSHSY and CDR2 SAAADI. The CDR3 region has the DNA TGCGCCAGCAGTTCAGATCCCATACTGAACACTGAAGCTTTCTTT. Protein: CASSSDPILNTEAFF.

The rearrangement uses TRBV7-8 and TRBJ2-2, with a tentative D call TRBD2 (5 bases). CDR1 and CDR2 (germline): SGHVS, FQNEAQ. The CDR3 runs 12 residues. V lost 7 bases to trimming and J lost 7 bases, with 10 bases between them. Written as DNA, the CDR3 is TGTGCCAGCACTCCCCGGGGCGGGGAGCTGTTTTTT. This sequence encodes CASTPRGGELFF.

CDR3 loop: CASSYSGGAGEKLFF. As DNA, the CDR3 is TGTGCCAGCAGTTACTCGGGGGGGGCTGGGGAAAAACTGTTTTTT. The rearrangement links TRBV6-6 to TRBJ1-4; D may be TRBD1 (6 bases). CDR3 length: 15 residues. Looked up from germline, CDR1 is MNHNY and CDR2 is SVGAGI (reference sequence). Trimming pared 0 bases from V and 8 bases from J, leaving 13 bases between.

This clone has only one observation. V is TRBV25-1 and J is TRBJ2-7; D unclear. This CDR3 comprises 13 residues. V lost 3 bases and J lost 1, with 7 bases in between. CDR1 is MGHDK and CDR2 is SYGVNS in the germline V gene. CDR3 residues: CASSEHGSYEQYF. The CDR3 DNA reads TGTGCCAGCAGTGAGCACGGGTCCTACGAGCAGTACTTC.

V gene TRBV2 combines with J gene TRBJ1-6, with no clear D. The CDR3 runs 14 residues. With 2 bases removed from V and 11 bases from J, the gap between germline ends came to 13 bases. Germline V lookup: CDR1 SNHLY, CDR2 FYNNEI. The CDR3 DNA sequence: TGTGCCAGCAGTGAATCGCGGAGGGCTGCACCCCTCCACTTT. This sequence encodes CASSESRRAAPLHF.

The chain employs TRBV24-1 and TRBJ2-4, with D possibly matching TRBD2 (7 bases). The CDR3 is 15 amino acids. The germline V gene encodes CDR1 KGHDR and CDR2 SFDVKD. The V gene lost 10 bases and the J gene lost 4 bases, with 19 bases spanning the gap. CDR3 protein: CATNHLGGGKNIQYF. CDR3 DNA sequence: TGTGCCACTAACCACCTAGGGGGGGGGAAAAACATTCAGTACTTC.

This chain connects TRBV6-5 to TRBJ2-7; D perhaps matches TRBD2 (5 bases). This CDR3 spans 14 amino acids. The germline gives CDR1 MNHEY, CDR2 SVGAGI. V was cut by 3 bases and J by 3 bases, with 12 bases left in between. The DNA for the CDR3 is TGTGCCAGCAGTTATCTGGGTGCGGGCTACGAGCAGTACTTC. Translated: CASSYLGAGYEQYF.

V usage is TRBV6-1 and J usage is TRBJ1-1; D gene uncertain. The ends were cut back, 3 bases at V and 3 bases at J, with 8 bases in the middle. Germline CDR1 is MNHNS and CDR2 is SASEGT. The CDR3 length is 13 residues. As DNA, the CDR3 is TGTGCCAGCAGTGAGCTCGGACACACTGAAGCTTTCTTT. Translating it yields CASSELGHTEAFF.

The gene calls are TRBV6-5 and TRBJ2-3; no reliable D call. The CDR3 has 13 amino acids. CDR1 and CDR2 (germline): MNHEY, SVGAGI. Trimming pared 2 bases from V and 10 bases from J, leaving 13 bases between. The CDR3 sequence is CASSYGDFSPQYF. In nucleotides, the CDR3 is TGTGCCAGCAGTTACGGTGACTTCTCACCGCAGTATTTT.

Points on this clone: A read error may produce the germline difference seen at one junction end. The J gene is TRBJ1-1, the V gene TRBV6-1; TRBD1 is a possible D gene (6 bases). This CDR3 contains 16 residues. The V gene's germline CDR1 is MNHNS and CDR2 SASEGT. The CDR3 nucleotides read TGTACCAGCAGTGAATTCGGTCAGGGGTTGGACGCTGAAGCTTTCTTT. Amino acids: CTSSEFGQGLDAEAFF.

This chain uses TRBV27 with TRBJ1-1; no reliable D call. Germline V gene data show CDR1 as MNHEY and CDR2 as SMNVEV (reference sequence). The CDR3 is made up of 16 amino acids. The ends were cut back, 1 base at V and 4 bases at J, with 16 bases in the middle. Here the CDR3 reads CASSLLRASTSTEAFF. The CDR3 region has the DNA TGTGCCAGCAGTTTATTGCGGGCGTCTACTTCCACTGAAGCTTTCTTT.

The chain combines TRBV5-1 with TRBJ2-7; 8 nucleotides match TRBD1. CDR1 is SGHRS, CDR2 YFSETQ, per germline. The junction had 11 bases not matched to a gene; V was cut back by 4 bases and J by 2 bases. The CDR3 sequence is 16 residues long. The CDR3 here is CASSVGGGQVTYEQYF. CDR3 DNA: TGCGCCAGCAGCGTTGGAGGGGGACAGGTGACCTACGAGCAGTACTTC.

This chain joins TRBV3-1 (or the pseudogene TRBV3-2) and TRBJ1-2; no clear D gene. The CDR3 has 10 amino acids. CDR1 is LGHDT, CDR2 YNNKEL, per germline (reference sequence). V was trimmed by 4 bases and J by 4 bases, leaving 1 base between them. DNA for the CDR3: TGTGCCAGCAGCCTCTATGGCTACACCTTC. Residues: CASSLYGYTF.

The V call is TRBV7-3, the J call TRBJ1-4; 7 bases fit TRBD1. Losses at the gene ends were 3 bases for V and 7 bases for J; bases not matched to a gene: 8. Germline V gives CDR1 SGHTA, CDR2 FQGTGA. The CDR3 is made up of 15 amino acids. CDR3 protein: CASSLPTGCCEKLFF. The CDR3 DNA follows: TGTGCCAGCAGCTTGCCGACAGGGTGCTGTGAAAAACTGTTTTTT.

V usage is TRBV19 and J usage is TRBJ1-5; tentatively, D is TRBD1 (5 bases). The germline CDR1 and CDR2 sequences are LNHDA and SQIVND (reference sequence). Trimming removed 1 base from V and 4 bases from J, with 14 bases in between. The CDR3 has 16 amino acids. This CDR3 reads CASSIVQGAGNQPQHF. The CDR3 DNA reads TGTGCCAGTAGTATAGTACAAGGGGCAGGTAATCAGCCCCAGCATTTT.

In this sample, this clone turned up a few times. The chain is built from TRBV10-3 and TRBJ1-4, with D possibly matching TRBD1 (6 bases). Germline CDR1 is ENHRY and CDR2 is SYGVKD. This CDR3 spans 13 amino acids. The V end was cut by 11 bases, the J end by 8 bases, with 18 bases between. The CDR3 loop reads CASSAGAGEKLFF. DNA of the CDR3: TGTGCCTCCAGCGCGGGGGCCGGGGAAAAACTGTTTTTT.

CDR3 amino acids: CAISESRGGGETQYF. CDR3 sequence (DNA): TGTGCCATCAGTGAGTCCAGGGGAGGCGGAGAGACCCAGTACTTC. This chain uses TRBV10-3 with TRBJ2-5; tentatively, D is TRBD1 or TRBD2 (6 bases each). V lost 0 bases and J 4 bases, leaving 12 bases between the germline ends. The germline CDR1 and CDR2 sequences are ENHRY and SYGVKD. CDR3 length: 15 amino acids.

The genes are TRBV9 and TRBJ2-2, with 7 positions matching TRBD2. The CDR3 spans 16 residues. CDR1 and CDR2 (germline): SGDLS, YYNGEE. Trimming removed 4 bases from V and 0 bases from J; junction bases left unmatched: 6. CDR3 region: CASSSTSRTNTGELFF. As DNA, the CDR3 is TGTGCCAGCAGCTCGACTAGCCGGACGAACACCGGGGAGCTGTTTTTT.

In DNA form, the CDR3 reads TGTGCCAGCAGCTCCACAGGGGCCACAAACACTGAAGCTTTCTTT. It is translated as CASSSTGATNTEAFF. The chain couples TRBV7-9 to TRBJ1-1, with 7 bases lining up with TRBD1. This CDR3 contains 15 residues. Trimming removed 4 bases from V and 2 bases from J; junction bases left unmatched: 7. From germline, CDR1 is SEHNR and CDR2 FQNEAQ (reference sequence).